The rows below give T cell receptor beta chains drawn from one sample of a study of radiotherapy plus CTLA-4 blockade in lung cancer. Measured with immunoSEQ multiplex PCR; TCRdb has only the in-frame clones, and not every one. This table holds about 80,000 clones, approximately 86% found once. Material: peripheral blood, obtained from a patient treated with radiotherapy plus ipilimumab. These receptors came from a human donor with non-small cell lung cancer who had a partial response to radiotherapy plus ipilimumab. The CDR3 runs from the conserved cysteine through the conserved F or W. The D gene is left open where the match is weak. The size field is filled for only some rows; it gives once, few, many or a size class.

j_call clone_size d_call v_call cdr3_nt cdr3_aa
TRBJ1-5 . TRBD1 TRBV6-1 TGTGCCAGCAGTGCCAGGGGGTTCAGCAATCAGCCCCAGCATTTT CASSARGFSNQPQHF
TRBJ2-2 . . TRBV6-5 TGTGCCAGCAGTTATGAGAGAGCCCCCACCGGGGAGCTGTTTTTT CASSYERAPTGELFF
TRBJ1-5 . . TRBV5-1 TGCGCCAGCAGCTTGGGGCCCATCTCCAATCAGCCCCAGCATTTT CASSLGPISNQPQHF
TRBJ2-2 . . TRBV5-8 TGTGCCAGCAGCTTGGCCTTCGTGGGGGGCACCGGGGAGCTGTTTTTT CASSLAFVGGTGELFF
TRBJ2-5 . TRBD2 TRBV4-2 TGTGCCAGCAGCCAAGTGCTAGCGGGCGGAGAGACCCAGTACTTC CASSQVLAGGETQYF
TRBJ1-1 . TRBD1 TRBV4-1 TGCGCCAGCAGCCATCCCGGACAGGGGGGAACTGAAGCTTTCTTT CASSHPGQGGTEAFF
TRBJ2-2 . . TRBV29-1 TGCAGCGGGAAGACTAGTCATGCCGGGGAGCTGTTTTTT CSGKTSHAGELFF
TRBJ1-2 . TRBD1 TRBV4-1 TGCGCCAGCAGCCACCAGGGGAGCAGGGGGCTCTATGGCTACACCTTC CASSHQGSRGLYGYTF
TRBJ2-1 . TRBD2 TRBV7-3 TGTGCCAGCAGCTTAATGACTAGCGGGGACAATGAGCAGTTCTTC CASSLMTSGDNEQFF
TRBJ2-5 once . TRBV4-2 TGTGCCAGCAGCTCACCAGACAGCGCTAGGGAGACCCAGTACTTC CASSSPDSARETQYF
TRBJ1-2 . . TRBV28 TGTGCCAGCAGTGTCTTGAGAATCAGGACAGCTAACTATGGCTACACCTTC CASSVLRIRTANYGYTF
TRBJ2-7 . . TRBV15 TGTGCCACCAGCAGAGATCATCCCCCCCCCGACATCGGGAGCGAGCAGTACTTC CATSRDHPPPDIGSEQYF
TRBJ1-5 . TRBD1 TRBV2 TGTGCCAGCAGTGGACAGGGGGGGAATCAGCCCCAGCATTTT CASSGQGGNQPQHF
TRBJ2-1 . TRBD1 TRBV5-1 TGCGCCAGCAGCTCATGGAGGGACAGGGACTTCTACAATGAGCAGTTCTTC CASSSWRDRDFYNEQFF
TRBJ2-3 . TRBD2 TRBV28 TGTGCCAGCACCCGGGGGACTATACCAGATACGCAGTATTTT CASTRGTIPDTQYF
TRBJ2-7 once . TRBV5-1 TGCGCCAGCAGCTTAACAGGAACCACCGGCTACGAGCAGTACTTC CASSLTGTTGYEQYF
TRBJ1-4 . . TRBV27 TGTGCCAGCAGTTTAAGCGCCGCAACTAATGAAAAACTGTTTTTT CASSLSAATNEKLFF
TRBJ1-1 . . TRBV18 TGTGCCAGCTCACCACTTTTCAGTGACACTGAAGCTTTCTTT CASSPLFSDTEAFF
TRBJ1-6 . . TRBV6-4 TGTGCCAGCAGAGTCCGGGAGGATAATTCACCCCTCCACTTT CASRVREDNSPLHF
TRBJ2-7 . TRBD2 TRBV5-1 TGCGCCAGCAGCTTGACTAGCGTCTCCTACGAGCAGTACTTC CASSLTSVSYEQYF
TRBJ1-1 . . TRBV6-5 TGTGCCAGCAGGTGGAGGAGCTCGAGGAACACTGAAGCTTTCTTT CASRWRSSRNTEAFF
TRBJ1-2 . . TRBV5-1 TGCGCCAGCAGCTTACGGCAGGCTGGGCGCTACACCTTC CASSLRQAGRYTF
TRBJ1-2 . TRBD1 TRBV6-1 TGTGCCAGCAGTGCGGACAGGGCCTACTATGGCTACACCTTC CASSADRAYYGYTF
TRBJ2-4 medium-sized . TRBV6-5 TGTGCCAGCGGGGCAGAGGTCCAGGACATTCAGTACTTC CASGAEVQDIQYF
TRBJ2-1 . TRBD1 TRBV27 TGTGCCAGCAGTTTACTCACGGGACAGGGTCGAAATGAGCAGTTCTTC CASSLLTGQGRNEQFF
TRBJ1-1 . . TRBV6-1 TGTGCCAGCAGTGTTGGGGGGAAGGCTGAAGCTTTCTTT CASSVGGKAEAFF
TRBJ1-2 . . TRBV4-3 TGCGCCAGCAGCCAAGGGGCAGGTCCTAACTATGGCTACACCTTC CASSQGAGPNYGYTF
TRBJ1-1 once . TRBV6-1 TGTGCCAGCACCATAAAACCCGGAGTGAACACTGAAGCTCTCTTT CASTIKPGVNTEALF
TRBJ1-2 . . TRBV5-4 TGTGCCAGCAGCTTGGCCTTCGCAGGGGAAGGCTACACCTTC CASSLAFAGEGYTF
TRBJ1-2 . . TRBV2 TGTGCCAGCAGTAGTGGACGGGGGGCCTCTAACTATGGCTACACCTTC CASSSGRGASNYGYTF
TRBJ2-2 . TRBD1 TRBV5-6 TGTGCCAGCAGGTGGGACAGGGAAGGGGCCGGGGAGCTGTTTTTT CASRWDREGAGELFF
TRBJ1-1 . . TRBV19 TGTGCCAGTAGTTATCAGGGTTTGGATGAAGCTTTCTTT CASSYQGLDEAFF
TRBJ1-4 . TRBD1 TRBV5-4 TGTGCCAGCAGTTTGGGACAGGGGGCCAGGCGGGAAAAACTGTTTTTT CASSLGQGARREKLFF
TRBJ2-1 . . TRBV4-2 TGTGCCAGCAGCCAAGAAGTAGTGGGAGGAATTGAGCAGTTCTTC CASSQEVVGGIEQFF
TRBJ1-1 . . TRBV6-5 TGTGCCAGCAGTTACTTCCGGGGGGCCGGTGAAGCTTTCTTT CASSYFRGAGEAFF
TRBJ2-4 . TRBD2 TRBV6-1 TGTGCCAGCCCCCAAAGCGGGGGGAACAGCATTCAGTACTTC CASPQSGGNSIQYF
TRBJ1-1 . . TRBV2 TGTGCCAGCAGTGCTGGCGGGACCCGATTGAACACTGAAGCTTTCTTT CASSAGGTRLNTEAFF
TRBJ2-3 . TRBD2 TRBV19 TGTGCCAGTAAAGGTTTGGGAGGGTTAGACGCAGATACGCAGTATTTT CASKGLGGLDADTQYF
TRBJ2-7 . . TRBV27 TGTGCCAGCAGTTTTATTGGTAGCCGCTACGAGCAGTACTTC CASSFIGSRYEQYF
TRBJ2-3 . . TRBV4-1 TGCGCCAGCAGCCAGAATGTAGCAGATACGCAGTATTTT CASSQNVADTQYF
TRBJ2-7 . . TRBV2 TGTGCCAGCAGACAGACTGGCGGGGACGAGCAGTACTTC CASRQTGGDEQYF
TRBJ1-4 . . TRBV5-1 TGCGCCAGCAGCTATACCAATAACGGGAATGAAAAACTGTTTTTT CASSYTNNGNEKLFF
TRBJ2-7 . TRBD2 TRBV2 TGTGCCAGCATACTAGCGGGAGGGGGGTACGAGCAGTACTTC CASILAGGGYEQYF
TRBJ2-4 . . TRBV5-1 TGCGCCAGCAAGGTAGCGGAGGAAGCCAAAAACATTCAGTACTTC CASKVAEEAKNIQYF
TRBJ2-7 . . TRBV30 TGTGCCTGGAGTCCCCACAGGGCCCTGGGCGAGCAGTACTTC CAWSPHRALGEQYF
TRBJ2-3 . TRBD2 TRBV5-1 TGCGCCAGCAGCTTTGGGACTAGCGGAGACACAGATACGCAGTATTTT CASSFGTSGDTDTQYF
TRBJ1-2 . TRBD1 TRBV5-4 TGTGCCAGCAGCTTGGGGACAGGGGTGGACTATGGCTACACCTTC CASSLGTGVDYGYTF
TRBJ2-3 . . TRBV25-1 TGTGCCAGCAGTATACAAGGCACAGATACGCAGTATTTT CASSIQGTDTQYF
TRBJ2-3 once TRBD2 TRBV5-4 TGTGCCAGCAGCTCTCGACTAGCCGAATACACAGATACGCAGTATTTT CASSSRLAEYTDTQYF
TRBJ1-1 . . TRBV7-2 TGTGCCAGCAGGCTTAGGACAGTGAACACTGAAGCTTTCTTT CASRLRTVNTEAFF
TRBJ1-2 . . TRBV27 TGTGCCAGCAGTTTAGCGGCAGGGGAGTTCTATGGCTACACCTTC CASSLAAGEFYGYTF
TRBJ1-1 . . TRBV7-9 TGTGCCAGCAGCTTAGACGGGGGGATGAACACTGAAGCTTTCTTT CASSLDGGMNTEAFF
TRBJ2-1 . TRBD2 TRBV28 TGTGCCAGCAGTGGGGGTTTGCTAGCGGGAGGGTCCTACAATGAGCAGTTCTTC CASSGGLLAGGSYNEQFF
TRBJ1-2 . TRBD1 TRBV7-9 TGTGCCAGCGGAAAAGAGACAGGGGACGGTGGCTACACCTTC CASGKETGDGGYTF